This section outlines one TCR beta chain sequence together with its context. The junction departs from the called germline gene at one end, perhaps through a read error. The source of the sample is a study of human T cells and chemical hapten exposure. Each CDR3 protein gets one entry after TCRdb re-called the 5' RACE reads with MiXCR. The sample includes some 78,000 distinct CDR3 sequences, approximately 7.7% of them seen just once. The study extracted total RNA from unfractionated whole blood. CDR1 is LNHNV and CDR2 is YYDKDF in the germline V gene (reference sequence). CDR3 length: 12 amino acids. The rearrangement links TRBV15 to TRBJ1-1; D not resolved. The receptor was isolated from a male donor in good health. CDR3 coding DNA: TGTGCCACCAGCAAAGGACGGTCTGAACCTTTCTTT. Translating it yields CATSKGRSEPFF. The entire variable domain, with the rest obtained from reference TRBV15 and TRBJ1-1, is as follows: DAMVIQNPRYQVTQFGKPVTLSCSQTLNHNVMYWYQQKSSQAPKLLFHYYDKDFNNEADTPDNFQSRRPNTSFCFLDIRSPGLGDTAMYLCATSKGRSEPFFGQGTRLTVV.